The 27 T cell receptor beta chains listed next were all sequenced from one sample in a study of patients and donors after allogeneic stem cell transplantation. TCRdb re-called the RT-PCR reads with MiXCR, one entry per CDR3 protein. The sample shows hundreds of thousands of distinct CDR3 sequences, roughly 16% of them seen only once. The sequenced sample was blood, either unsorted or a sorted T cell fraction (not recorded which). These TCRs come from a human donor who was either an allogeneic HSCT recipient or a stem cell or donor lymphocyte infusion donor (not recorded which). It is not recorded whose cells these are; they may come from a transplant donor.

The genes are TRBV11-2 and TRBJ1-5; TRBD1 matches at 7 bases. V shed 5 bases, J shed 3 bases, and the junction held 4 bases outside the gene matches. Germline lookup yields CDR1 SGHAT and CDR2 FQNNGV. There are 14 residues in the CDR3. CDR3 nucleotide sequence: TGTGCCAGCAGCCGGGACAGAAACAATCAGCCCCAGCATTTT. This translates into CASSRDRNNQPQHF.

The CDR3 sequence: CASSFGLVGGSPYNEQFF. CDR3 nucleotides: TGTGCCAGCAGCTTCGGGCTTGTAGGCGGGAGCCCCTACAATGAGCAGTTCTTC. The chain combines TRBV7-3 with TRBJ2-1, with 7 bases that match TRBD2. Germline V lookup: CDR1 SGHTA, CDR2 FQGTGA. V was clipped by 3 bases and J by 2 bases; unmatched bases: 13. The CDR3 consists of 18 residues.

This clonotype was counted only a few times. This chain joins TRBV6-1 and TRBJ2-4; D gene ambiguous. Germline V CDR1 and CDR2: MNHNS, SASEGT. The V end was cut by 6 bases, the J end by 0 bases, with 9 bases between. This CDR3 is built from 14 residues. Here the CDR3 DNA reads TGTGCCAGCAGGAAGACTGTAGCCAAAAACATTCAGTACTTC. This codes for CASRKTVAKNIQYF.

There are many counts of this clonotype. The rearrangement links TRBV6-1 to TRBJ1-2; 7 bases agree with TRBD1. This CDR3 has 14 amino acids. From germline, CDR1 is MNHNS and CDR2 SASEGT. The junction had 5 bases not matched to a gene; V was cut back by 7 bases and J by 0 bases. In nucleotides, the CDR3 is TGTGCCAGCAACCTAGGGACAGCTAACTATGGCTACACCTTC. This sequence encodes CASNLGTANYGYTF.

The rearrangement joins TRBV7-6 to TRBJ1-1; TRBD1 is a possible D gene (6 bases). This CDR3 has 13 residues. Trimming removed 2 bases at V and 6 bases at J, with 10 bases between. The germline gives CDR1 SGHVS, CDR2 FNYEAQ. CDR3 in amino acids: CASSLTGGAEAFF. CDR3 coding DNA: TGTGCCAGCAGCTTAACCGGGGGCGCTGAAGCTTTCTTT. The full variable domain, completed using reference TRBV7-6 and TRBJ1-1, is GAGVSQSPRYKVTKRGQDVALRCDPISGHVSLYWYRQALGQGPEFLTYFNYEAQQDKSGLPNDRFSAERPEGSISTLTIQRTEQRDSAMYRCASSLTGGAEAFFGQGTRLTVV.

This clonotype was counted many times. The V call is TRBV4-1, the J call TRBJ2-1; D ambiguous. V dropped 6 bases and J dropped 9 bases, with 12 bases sitting between them. There are 12 residues in the CDR3. Germline loops: CDR1 MGHRA, CDR2 YSYEKL. The CDR3 DNA reads TGCGCCAGCAGACGGGTGGGTGGTGAGCAGTTCTTC. Translating it yields CASRRVGGEQFF.

This clonotype was seen more than once but under ten times. This chain uses TRBV5-1 with TRBJ2-5; 7 bases are shared with TRBD1. CDR3 size: 14 residues. Germline V gene data show CDR1 as SGHRS and CDR2 as YFSETQ. Trimming cost V 4 bases and J 3 bases; bases outside gene matches: 6. CDR3 sequence: CASSVQGVEETQYF. The CDR3, as DNA: TGCGCCAGCAGCGTTCAGGGGGTGGAAGAGACCCAGTACTTC.

The chain employs TRBV29-1 and TRBJ2-1; D is possibly TRBD1 (6 bases). Germline values: CDR1 SQVTM, CDR2 ANQGSEA. Trimming took 0 bases from V and 8 from J, leaving 20 bases between them. The CDR3 extends over 16 amino acids. This CDR3 reads CSVEDLQGEMDDEQFF. CDR3 DNA sequence: TGCAGCGTTGAAGATTTACAGGGTGAGATGGACGATGAGCAGTTCTTC.

This clonotype has a handful of counts. This rearrangement joins TRBV5-1 to TRBJ1-1, with 7 bases lining up with TRBD1. The V gene end was trimmed by 3 bases and the J gene end by 7 bases; junction bases not matched to a gene: 6. The CDR3 totals 13 residues. In germline, CDR1 is SGHRS, CDR2 YFSETQ. CDR3 sequence: CASSSAGGVEAFF. CDR3 DNA: TGCGCCAGCAGCTCAGCAGGGGGGGTTGAAGCTTTCTTT.

This clonotype appeared many times. The rearrangement joins TRBV14 to TRBJ2-2, with D perhaps TRBD1 or TRBD2 (5 bases each). The V end was cut by 1 base, the J end by 3 bases, with 9 bases between. Germline CDR1 and CDR2: SGHDN and FVKESK. CDR3 length: 15 amino acids. Written as DNA, the CDR3 is TGTGCCAGCAGCCAAGTGGGGGAGCACACCGGGGAGCTGTTTTTT. Its protein product is CASSQVGEHTGELFF. The full variable domain, in which reference TRBV14 and TRBJ2-2 provide the parts outside the CDR3, is EAGVTQFPSHSVIEKGQTVTLRCDPISGHDNLYWYRRVMGKEIKFLLHFVKESKQDESGMPNNRFLAERTGGTYSTLKVQPAELEDSGVYFCASSQVGEHTGELFFGEGSRLTVL.

The table lists this clonotype with many counts. The gene calls are TRBV12-3 or TRBV12-4 and TRBJ1-2, with 9 positions matching TRBD1. The CDR3 contains 13 residues. The J segment lost 6 bases and the V segment lost 5 bases, leaving 4 bases of the junction unmatched. In DNA, the CDR3 is TGTGCCAGCAGTCGGGACAGGGAGGATGGCTACACCTTC. It encodes CASSRDREDGYTF.

V usage is TRBV7-9 and J usage is TRBJ2-1; D gene ambiguous. The CDR3 is made up of 13 amino acids. CDR1 is SEHNR, CDR2 FQNEAQ, per germline (reference sequence). Trimming removed 5 bases from V and 3 bases from J, with 8 bases in between. CDR3 in amino acids: CASSPRIYNEQFF. The DNA for the CDR3 is TGTGCCAGCAGCCCCCGGATCTACAATGAGCAGTTCTTC.

V and J are TRBV25-1 and TRBJ2-3, with a tentative D call TRBD1 (5 bases). Germline assignment: CDR1 MGHDK and CDR2 SYGVNS. The CDR3 totals 14 residues. The germline V and J ends were trimmed by 5 bases and 2 bases, with 11 bases remaining between them. The CDR3 spells CASSFSGNTDTQYF. The CDR3, as DNA: TGTGCCAGCAGTTTTTCAGGGAACACAGATACGCAGTATTTT.

This rearrangement joins TRBV20-1 to TRBJ2-1, with 10 bases lining up with TRBD2. Germline V lookup: CDR1 DFQATT, CDR2 SNEGSKA (reference sequence). The CDR3 contains 14 residues. J lost 9 bases, V lost 1 base, and 6 bases had no gene match. CDR3 region: CSARVSGRGPEQFF. CDR3 nucleotides: TGCAGTGCTAGAGTAAGCGGGAGGGGCCCTGAGCAGTTCTTC.

This clonotype was seen ten or more times. The chain employs TRBV3-1 and TRBJ2-7; no definite D call. The CDR3 contains 12 residues. The V gene lost 1 base and the J gene lost 6 bases, with 7 bases spanning the gap. Germline lookup yields CDR1 LGHDT and CDR2 YNNKEL (reference sequence). CDR3 region: CASSQGNTEQYF. The CDR3 DNA sequence: TGTGCCAGCAGCCAAGGCAACACCGAGCAGTACTTC.

This rearrangement joins TRBV6-1 to TRBJ1-2; tentatively, D is TRBD1 (5 bases). Between the trimmed V and J ends, which lost 5 bases and 2 bases, there was a span of 9 bases. This CDR3 contains 13 residues. Germline loops: CDR1 MNHNS, CDR2 SASEGT. CDR3 DNA sequence: TGTGCCAGCAGTCGACGGGGGAACTATGGCTACACCTTC. Translating gives CASSRRGNYGYTF.

This clonotype was detected only a few times. In DNA form, the CDR3 reads TGTGCCAGCAGCCAGCGGCACAGAGAAGATACGCAGTATTTT. Translation gives CASSQRHREDTQYF. The chain is built from TRBV3-1 and TRBJ2-3, with no clear D. The length of the CDR3 is 14 residues. The V gene's germline CDR1 is LGHDT and CDR2 YNNKEL (reference sequence). V lost 3 bases and J 5 bases, leaving 12 bases between the germline ends.

This clonotype was seen only a few times. V usage is TRBV3-1 and J usage is TRBJ2-2, with TRBD1 as a possible D gene (6 bases). V lost 2 bases to trimming and J lost 1 base, with 11 bases between them. The CDR3 is 16 residues long. The V gene's germline CDR1 is LGHDT and CDR2 YNNKEL (reference sequence). CDR3 amino acids: CASSQQGIKNTGELFF. The CDR3 bases are TGTGCCAGCAGCCAACAGGGGATTAAGAACACCGGGGAGCTGTTTTTT.

V is TRBV4-3 and J is TRBJ2-6; TRBD2 might be the D (5 bases). CDR3 size: 18 residues. The germline V gene encodes CDR1 LGHNA and CDR2 YSLEER. Trimming took off 0 bases at V and 0 bases at J, with 12 bases between the two ends. The CDR3 sequence: CASSQESVASSGANVLTF. CDR3 bases: TGCGCCAGCAGCCAAGAGTCGGTAGCGAGCTCTGGGGCCAACGTCCTGACTTTC.

The gene calls are TRBV21-1 and TRBJ1-5. TRBV21-1 is tagged as a pseudogene. The CDR3 runs 14 residues. DNA for the CDR3: TGTGCCAGCGGATCCATTCGGGGCAATCAGCCCCAGCATTTT. Amino acid sequence: CASGSIRGNQPQHF.

This clonotype has only a few counts. The chain is built from TRBV5-5 and TRBJ2-7, with TRBD2 as a possible D gene (7 bases). Germline CDR1 is SGHKS and CDR2 is YYEKEE (reference sequence). The CDR3 extends over 16 amino acids. Between the trimmed V and J ends, which lost 5 bases and 2 bases, there was a span of 20 bases. The CDR3 here is CASSWRGGSSAYEQYF. CDR3 nucleotide sequence: TGTGCCAGCAGTTGGAGGGGGGGGTCTTCGGCCTACGAGCAGTACTTC.

The chain recombines TRBV12-3 or TRBV12-4 with TRBJ2-3, with D possibly TRBD2 on 7 matching bases. Trimming cost V 3 bases and J 3 bases, with 19 bases left between them. The CDR3 covers 17 residues. The CDR3 loop reads CASSFSGRGGLTDTQYF. CDR3 DNA sequence: TGTGCCAGCAGTTTCTCGGGGAGGGGGGGCCTTACAGATACGCAGTATTTT.

The genes are TRBV20-1 and TRBJ2-2; perhaps TRBD1 as D (5 bases). Germline V gene data show CDR1 as DFQATT and CDR2 as SNEGSKA (reference sequence). Trimming pared 3 bases from V and 8 bases from J, leaving 7 bases between. CDR3 length: 11 residues. The CDR3: CSASRVGELFF. CDR3 DNA sequence: TGCAGTGCTAGCAGGGTAGGGGAGCTGTTTTTT.

The chain joins TRBV5-1 to TRBJ2-3; no clear D gene. Germline loops: CDR1 SGHRS, CDR2 YFSETQ. The V and J ends lost 1 base and 2 bases respectively, with 11 bases between them. The CDR3 has 15 amino acids. CDR3 bases: TGCGCCAGCAGCTTGATAAGAAAACCCACAGATACGCAGTATTTT. Translation gives CASSLIRKPTDTQYF.

A few counts support this clonotype. V is TRBV7-8 and J is TRBJ2-6; D not resolved. Trimming removed 2 bases from V and 0 bases from J, with 11 bases in between. This CDR3 region has 17 residues. Germline CDR1 and CDR2: SGHVS and FQNEAQ. The CDR3 here is CASSLSQVHSGANVLTF. CDR3 nucleotides: TGTGCCAGCAGCTTATCCCAGGTCCACTCTGGGGCCAACGTCCTGACTTTC. The full variable domain, rest sourced from reference TRBV7-8 and TRBJ2-6, is GAGVSQSPRYKVAKRGQDVALRCDPISGHVSLFWYQQALGQGPEFLTYFQNEAQLDKSGLPSDRFFAERPEGSVSTLKIQRTQQEDSAVYLCASSLSQVHSGANVLTFGAGSRLTVL.

This clonotype has only a few counts. This chain uses TRBV2 with TRBJ1-2; D is unclear. There are 13 residues in the CDR3. V was clipped by 8 bases and J by 0 bases, with 10 bases between them. CDR1 is SNHLY and CDR2 is FYNNEI in the germline V gene. The CDR3 protein is CASGEGPNYGYTF. CDR3 sequence (DNA): TGTGCCAGCGGAGAGGGTCCTAACTATGGCTACACCTTC.

The chain carries TRBV3-1 and TRBJ1-1; TRBD1 is a possible D gene (6 bases). CDR1 and CDR2 from the germline V gene are LGHDT and YNNKEL (reference sequence). This CDR3 has 15 amino acids. With 0 bases removed from V and 6 bases from J, the gap between germline ends came to 14 bases. Here the CDR3 reads CASSQEVGGGPEAFF. CDR3 sequence (DNA): TGTGCCAGCAGCCAAGAGGTGGGGGGCGGTCCTGAAGCTTTCTTT.